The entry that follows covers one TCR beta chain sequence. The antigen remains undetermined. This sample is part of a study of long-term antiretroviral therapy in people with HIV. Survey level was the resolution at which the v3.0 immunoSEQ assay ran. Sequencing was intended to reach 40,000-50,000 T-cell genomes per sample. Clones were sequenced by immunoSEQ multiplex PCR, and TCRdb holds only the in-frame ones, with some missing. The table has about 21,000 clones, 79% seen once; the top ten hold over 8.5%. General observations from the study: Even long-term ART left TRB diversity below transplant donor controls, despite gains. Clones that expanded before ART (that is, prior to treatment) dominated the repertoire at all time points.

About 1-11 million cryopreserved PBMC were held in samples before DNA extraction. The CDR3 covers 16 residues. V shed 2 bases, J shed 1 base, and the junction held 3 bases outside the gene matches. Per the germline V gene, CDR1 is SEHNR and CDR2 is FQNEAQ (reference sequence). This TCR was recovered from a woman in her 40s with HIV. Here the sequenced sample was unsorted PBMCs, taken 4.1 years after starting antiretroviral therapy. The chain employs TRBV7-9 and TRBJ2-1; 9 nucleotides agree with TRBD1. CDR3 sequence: CASSLSGTGSYNEQFF. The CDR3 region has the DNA TGTGCCAGCAGCTTATCCGGGACAGGGTCCTACAATGAGCAGTTCTTC.